Below, 28 T cell receptor beta chains from the same sample are listed, as sequenced in a study of shared T cell receptors in the human thymus. TCRdb's copy holds only in-frame clones and misses some; the assay was immunoSEQ multiplex PCR. The repertoire includes hundreds of thousands of clones, roughly 88% of them detected once, and approximately 0.01% sits in the top ten. These sequences were also reported in another study, on human thymus T cells.

Material: thymocytes. The origin of the receptors is a girl less than two years old with a congenital heart defect.

The V call is TRBV29-1, the J call TRBJ1-1, with 10 bases identical to TRBD1. This CDR3 has 14 amino acids. V was clipped by 7 bases and J by 0 bases; unmatched bases: 5. Per the germline V gene, CDR1 is SQVTM and CDR2 is ANQGSEA. CDR3 residues: CSAFGTGVNTEAFF. CDR3 DNA: TGCAGCGCATTCGGGACAGGGGTGAACACTGAAGCTTTCTTT.

V usage is TRBV6-5 and J usage is TRBJ2-7, with a tentative D call TRBD1 (6 bases). With 8 bases removed from V and 5 bases from J, the gap between germline ends came to 19 bases. The CDR3 runs to 14 residues. The V gene's germline CDR1 is MNHEY and CDR2 SVGAGI. The CDR3 coding sequence is TGTGCCAGCTCCCACCGGCAGGGGTTGAACGAGCAGTACTTC. Protein: CASSHRQGLNEQYF.

The chain employs TRBV5-1 and TRBJ1-6, with 9 nucleotides matching TRBD1. CDR3 size: 14 residues. J was trimmed by 11 bases and V by 2 bases; bases with no gene match: 5. CDR1 and CDR2 from the germline V gene are SGHRS and YFSETQ. The CDR3 DNA sequence: TGCGCCAGCAGCTTTGGGACAGGGACGACACCCCTCCACTTT. It is translated as CASSFGTGTTPLHF.

The rearrangement links TRBV2 to TRBJ1-1; TRBD1 might be the D (6 bases). The length of the CDR3 is 13 residues. From germline, CDR1 is SNHLY and CDR2 FYNNEI. V shed 6 bases and J shed 1 base, with 9 bases lying between them. CDR3 DNA: TGTGCCAGCAGGGACAGACCGAACACTGAAGCTTTCTTT. It specifies CASRDRPNTEAFF.

The genes are TRBV4-1 and TRBJ1-2, with D possibly being TRBD1 (6 bases). The CDR3 is 19 residues long. The V end was cut by 3 bases, the J end by 5 bases, with 28 bases between. From germline, CDR1 is MGHRA and CDR2 YSYEKL. The CDR3 DNA sequence: TGCGCCAGCAGCCACGAGGGGCTCCTGACAGGAAGGAGAGCTTATGGCTACACCTTC. It is translated as CASSHEGLLTGRRAYGYTF.

Concerning this clone itself: Additional DNA sequences in this sample encode the identical CDR3. The DNA for the CDR3 is TGCGCCAGCAGCCCCGGACAGGGGAGCAATCAGCCCCAGCATTTT. Its protein product is CASSPGQGSNQPQHF. The chain joins TRBV5-1 to TRBJ1-5; TRBD1 matches 9 bases. The V segment lost 4 bases and the J segment 1 base; nucleotides outside the gene matches: 3. The CDR3 is 15 amino acids. Germline-derived CDR1 and CDR2 are SGHRS and YFSETQ.

This rearrangement joins TRBV27 to TRBJ1-1; possible D gene TRBD1, 5 bases. CDR3 length equals 17 residues. V lost 5 bases to trimming and J lost 2 bases, with 21 bases between them. Per germline, CDR1 MNHEY and CDR2 SMNVEV (reference sequence). In DNA form, the CDR3 reads TGTGCCAGCAGTGCGCCCATGGGTCTCAGGACAAACACTGAAGCTTTCTTT. Translated, it gives CASSAPMGLRTNTEAFF.

The chain combines TRBV5-1 with TRBJ1-5, with 8 bases aligning to TRBD1. This CDR3 has 20 residues. Germline CDR1 reads SGHRS; CDR2 reads YFSETQ. V lost 2 bases and J lost 5; bases outside the gene matches: 21. The CDR3, as DNA: TGCGCCAGCAGCTTAGGATCGCCAGGGGGCGCGGAGGATGACGATCAGCCCCAGCATTTT. Its translation: CASSLGSPGGAEDDDQPQHF.

This clone was observed once. This sequence joins TRBV9 and TRBJ2-7, with 8 bases fitting TRBD2. Unmatched junction bases numbered 4, after V lost 0 bases and J lost 2 bases. The CDR3 loop spans 15 amino acids. Germline CDR1 is SGDLS and CDR2 is YYNGEE. The CDR3 sequence is CASSVGAGAPYEQYF. The CDR3 coding sequence is TGTGCCAGCAGCGTAGGAGCGGGAGCCCCCTACGAGCAGTACTTC.

The rearrangement links TRBV13 to TRBJ1-1; 10 nucleotides line up with TRBD1. The CDR3 is 18 amino acids. Germline-derived CDR1 and CDR2 are PRHDT and FYEKMQ (reference sequence). V shed 4 bases, J shed 3 bases, and the junction held 14 bases outside the gene matches. The DNA of the CDR3 is TGTGCCAGCAGCTCAAATAGGGGGACAGGGGAGGGACACACTGAAGCTTTCTTT. It yields the protein CASSSNRGTGEGHTEAFF.

This clone was counted once. The J gene is TRBJ1-5, the V gene TRBV7-9; maybe TRBD1 (5 bases). V was cut by 4 bases and J by 6 bases, with 25 bases left in between. The CDR3 extends over 18 amino acids. CDR1 SEHNR and CDR2 FQNEAQ come from the germline V gene (reference sequence). CDR3 sequence (DNA): TGTGCCAGCAGCTCCGTGCCCCGCCCCGGCCGGGGGATTCAGCCCCAGCATTTT. This translates into CASSSVPRPGRGIQPQHF.

The chain joins TRBV7-2 to TRBJ2-5; 7 bases align to TRBD2. The CDR3 sequence is 15 residues long. Germline V lookup: CDR1 SGHTA, CDR2 FQGNSA. The V segment lost 5 bases and the J segment 5 bases; nucleotides outside the gene matches: 11. The CDR3 sequence: CASSPSGRVMETQYF. CDR3 coding DNA: TGTGCCAGCAGCCCGTCGGGGAGGGTGATGGAGACCCAGTACTTC.

J is TRBJ2-5 and V is TRBV15; TRBD1 aligns across 8 bases. The CDR3 is 16 amino acids. The germline CDR1 and CDR2 sequences are LNHNV and YYDKDF (reference sequence). The J segment lost 5 bases and the V segment lost 0 bases, leaving 8 bases of the junction unmatched. CDR3 bases: TGTGCCACCAGCAGAGATACAGCAGGGGGCGCTGAGACCCAGTACTTC. The encoded protein is CATSRDTAGGAETQYF.

This clone was observed a single time. A junction boundary mismatches the germline segment, possibly from a read error. This sequence joins TRBV11-2 and TRBJ2-7, with unresolved D. This CDR3 has 12 residues. Per the germline V gene, CDR1 is SGHAT and CDR2 is FQNNGV. The CDR3 here is CASSLYSHEQYF. For the CDR3, the DNA is TGTGCCAGCAGCTTATACTCCCACGAGCAGTACTTC.

The rearrangement links TRBV4-1 to TRBJ1-2, with 9 bases identical to TRBD1. Germline V lookup: CDR1 MGHRA, CDR2 YSYEKL. The CDR3 is 17 amino acids. Germline trimming cut 0 bases from V and 3 bases from J; bases unmatched to any gene: 8. CDR3 sequence reads: CASSQEVQGAVHYGYTF. The CDR3 nucleotides read TGCGCCAGCAGCCAAGAGGTACAGGGGGCGGTCCACTATGGCTACACCTTC.

The gene calls are TRBV5-1 and TRBJ2-7, with 9 bases that match TRBD1. J lost 1 base, V lost 0 bases, and 5 bases had no gene match. Per germline, CDR1 SGHRS and CDR2 YFSETQ. The CDR3 is 16 amino acids. This chain's CDR3 is CASSLAGTGTSYEQYF. In DNA form, the CDR3 reads TGCGCCAGCAGCTTGGCCGGGACAGGGACGTCCTACGAGCAGTACTTC.

This chain connects TRBV5-6 to TRBJ2-1; unclear D gene. The germline V and J ends were trimmed by 3 bases and 1 base, with 11 bases remaining between them. The CDR3 totals 15 residues. The germline V gene has CDR1 SGHDT and CDR2 YYEEEE. This chain's CDR3 is CASSSPDKSYNEQFF. DNA of the CDR3: TGTGCCAGCAGCTCCCCTGACAAGTCCTACAATGAGCAGTTCTTC.

This chain connects TRBV7-9 to TRBJ1-4, with 9 bases aligning to TRBD1. V dropped 5 bases and J dropped 5; count of bases not matched to a gene: 6. This CDR3 region has 15 residues. Germline V gene lookup returns CDR1 SEHNR and CDR2 FQNEAQ (reference sequence). CDR3 coding DNA: TGTGCCAGCAGCCGCCGGGACAGGGAGAATGAAAAACTGTTTTTT. It specifies CASSRRDRENEKLFF.

Comment on this clone: The junction does not match germline at one end; this may be a read error. This sample includes further DNA sequences coding for the same CDR3. V usage is TRBV4-1 and J usage is TRBJ1-6; D remains ambiguous. The V gene's germline CDR1 is MGHRA and CDR2 YSYEKL. This CDR3 spans 17 amino acids. For the CDR3, the DNA is TGCGCCAGCAGCCAAGTTGAAGGAGGCTCCTATAATTCCCCCCTCCACTTT. Amino acids: CASSQVEGGSYNSPLHF.

The chain uses TRBV19 and TRBJ1-5; D is perhaps TRBD1 (6 bases). CDR1 and CDR2 (germline): LNHDA, SQIVND (reference sequence). This CDR3 is 14 amino acids long. The V and J ends lost 5 bases and 2 bases respectively, with 10 bases between them. DNA of the CDR3: TGTGCCAGTAGTTTACAGGGAGGCAATCAGCCCCAGCATTTT. Translating it yields CASSLQGGNQPQHF.

The V and J genes are TRBV14 and TRBJ1-2, with TRBD1 matching 9 bases. Germline CDR1 and CDR2: SGHDN and FVKESK. J gave up 8 bases and V 1 base, and 14 bases lay outside the gene matches. The CDR3 totals 17 residues. The CDR3 here is CASSQAPHGTGIRGYTF. The CDR3, as DNA: TGTGCCAGCAGCCAAGCCCCCCACGGGACAGGGATCCGGGGCTACACCTTC.

This chain joins TRBV15 and TRBJ2-6, with D possibly being TRBD1 (5 bases). The CDR3 runs to 17 residues. Germline V lookup: CDR1 LNHNV, CDR2 YYDKDF (reference sequence). V lost 0 bases, J lost 2 bases, and 11 bases lay in between. The CDR3 sequence: CATSRDRAGTGANVLTF. The CDR3 DNA is TGTGCCACCAGCAGAGATCGAGCAGGGACTGGGGCCAACGTCCTGACTTTC. Drawing the rest from reference TRBV15 and TRBJ2-6, the complete variable domain is DAMVIQNPRYQVTQFGKPVTLSCSQTLNHNVMYWYQQKSSQAPKLLFHYYDKDFNNEADTPDNFQSRRPNTSFCFLDIRSPGLGDTAMYLCATSRDRAGTGANVLTFGAGSRLTVL.

This clone was recorded only once. The CDR3 here is CAISEARIRDGELFF. CDR3 bases: TGTGCCATCAGTGAGGCGAGGATCAGGGACGGGGAGCTGTTTTTT. The chain is built from TRBV10-3 and TRBJ2-2, with D possibly being TRBD1 (5 bases). The germline V and J ends were trimmed by 2 bases and 7 bases, with 14 bases remaining between them. CDR3 size: 15 residues. Germline-derived CDR1 and CDR2 are ENHRY and SYGVKD.

This clone was counted a single time. The chain joins TRBV4-3 to TRBJ2-3, with D maybe TRBD1 (6 bases). V dropped 3 bases and J dropped 1 base, with 11 bases sitting between them. CDR3 size: 15 residues. Germline lookup yields CDR1 LGHNA and CDR2 YSLEER. CDR3 loop: CASSHEWTGTDTQYF. In DNA form, the CDR3 reads TGCGCCAGCAGCCACGAGTGGACAGGCACAGATACGCAGTATTTT.

The chain employs TRBV28 and TRBJ2-7; 7 bases line up with TRBD1. After removal of 5 bases from V and 4 bases from J, the junction contained 11 bases not matched to a gene. CDR1 MDHEN and CDR2 SYDVKM come from the germline V gene. The CDR3 has 15 amino acids. The CDR3 region has the DNA TGTGCCAGCAGTCCCGAACGGGACAGTATTTACGAGCAGTACTTC. Translated, it gives CASSPERDSIYEQYF.

The chain combines TRBV6-1 with TRBJ1-2, with 7 bases aligning to TRBD1. CDR3 size: 16 residues. V gave up 4 bases and J gave up 2 bases; unmatched junction bases: 10. Germline V gene lookup returns CDR1 MNHNS and CDR2 SASEGT. CDR3 protein: CASSGKTGPANYGYTF. DNA for the CDR3: TGTGCCAGCAGTGGAAAGACAGGGCCGGCGAACTATGGCTACACCTTC.

The chain employs TRBV4-1 and TRBJ1-4, with no clear D. Germline CDR1 is MGHRA and CDR2 is YSYEKL. This CDR3 comprises 15 residues. The ends were cut back, 1 base at V and 7 bases at J, with 13 bases in the middle. CDR3 in DNA: TGCGCCAGCAGCCAAGTCAGGCAAACCGTTGAAAAACTGTTTTTT. Its protein is CASSQVRQTVEKLFF.

The gene calls are TRBV25-1 and TRBJ2-3; 8 bases match TRBD1. Germline values: CDR1 MGHDK, CDR2 SYGVNS. The length of the CDR3 is 15 residues. J was trimmed by 0 bases and V by 7 bases; bases with no gene match: 6. The CDR3 DNA reads TGTGCCAGCACCCCCCAGGGGGCGAGCACAGATACGCAGTATTTT. Translated, it gives CASTPQGASTDTQYF.